The entry below describes one T cell receptor (beta chain). The sample belongs to a study of response to subunit inactivated influenza vaccine. One entry per CDR3 protein, called by TCRdb with MiXCR from the RT-PCR reads. The data show around 580,000 distinct CDR3 sequences, over 9.5% seen once. The CDR3 has 13 residues. Germline V gene sequence: CDR1 KGHSY, CDR2 FQNENV. V gave up 3 bases and J gave up 4 bases, with 7 bases separating them. The starting material was PBMCs from blood, obtained on the day of vaccination. This sequence was found in a man over 45 who received an inactivated influenza vaccine. J is TRBJ2-1 and V is TRBV16, with no clear D. This CDR3 reads CASSQFAYNEQFF. The CDR3 region has the DNA TGTGCCAGCAGCCAGTTTGCTTACAATGAGCAGTTCTTC.